Below, 10 T cell receptor beta chains from the same sample are listed, as sequenced in a study of molecular identifiers for immune sequencing clone quantification (dated by TCRdb to the late 2010s). Libraries were constructed by PCR. The run used an Illumina HiSeq 4000. Starting from the raw public reads, TCRdb applied fastp trimming at Q25, assembled clones with MiXCR and retained in-frame beta chains. Rows merge per CDR3 protein into single entries with the most common DNA and genes. The sample table lists approximately 500,000 distinct CDR3 sequences, roughly a fifth of them with a count of one. Jointly, the top ten make up under 0.85% of the sample. The sequenced material came from naive CD8+ T cells from blood, with Jurkat cell RNA spiked in. The meaning of the sample's cell subset or site label: FACS-sorted CD8+CD4-CCR7+CD45RA+ naive T cells. These receptors came from a human donor in good health. Some libraries in this study had Jurkat cell RNA spiked in.

This clonotype was picked up a small number of times. The rearrangement uses TRBV12-3 or TRBV12-4 and TRBJ2-5; possibly TRBD2 for D (6 bases). Trimming removed 5 bases from V and 5 bases from J, with 24 bases in between. The length of the CDR3 is 17 residues. CDR3 sequence: CASSTIPGLTFRETQYF. In nucleotides, the CDR3 is TGTGCCAGCAGTACCATCCCGGGACTTACTTTCAGGGAGACCCAGTACTTC.

The table lists this clonotype with a few counts. The rearrangement uses TRBV6-5 and TRBJ2-3; D is undetermined. Germline lookup yields CDR1 MNHEY and CDR2 SVGAGI. The ends were cut back, 5 bases at V and 3 bases at J, with 9 bases in the middle. The CDR3 extends over 13 amino acids. CDR3 sequence: CASSPHGTDTQYF. The CDR3 DNA reads TGTGCCAGCAGTCCGCATGGGACAGATACGCAGTATTTT.

In this sample, this clonotype turned up many times. The chain is built from TRBV6-5 and TRBJ2-7; perhaps TRBD2 as D (5 bases). Trimming pared 0 bases from V and 4 bases from J, leaving 13 bases between. The CDR3 totals 15 residues. Germline lookup yields CDR1 MNHEY and CDR2 SVGAGI. The CDR3 loop is CASSYSEVTWYEQYF. Here the CDR3 DNA reads TGTGCCAGCAGTTACTCGGAGGTGACTTGGTACGAGCAGTACTTC.

This clonotype was observed a few times. The V gene is TRBV28, the J gene TRBJ2-5, with 12 nucleotides matching TRBD2. V shed 2 bases, J shed 3 bases, and the junction held 10 bases outside the gene matches. The CDR3 contains 18 residues. From germline, CDR1 is MDHEN and CDR2 SYDVKM. This CDR3 reads CASSLKPTPSGREETQYF. CDR3 coding DNA: TGTGCCAGCAGTTTAAAGCCCACACCTAGCGGGAGGGAAGAGACCCAGTACTTC. The variable domain in full, with the rest retrieved from reference TRBV28 and TRBJ2-5, is DVKVTQSSRYLVKRTGEKVFLECVQDMDHENMFWYRQDPGLGLRLIYFSYDVKMKEKGDIPEGYSVSREKKERFSLILESASTNQTSMYLCASSLKPTPSGREETQYFGPGTRLLVL.

The chain combines TRBV27 with TRBJ2-5, with D hard to call. The V end was cut by 0 bases, the J end by 3 bases, with 17 bases between. This CDR3 has 17 amino acids. Germline CDR1 and CDR2: MNHEY and SMNVEV (reference sequence). CDR3 sequence: CASSLSKPGPGKETQYF. As DNA, the CDR3 is TGTGCCAGCAGTTTATCGAAACCGGGTCCTGGGAAAGAGACCCAGTACTTC.

In its sample, this clonotype was seen many times. The chain has TRBV7-9 and TRBJ2-5; D remains ambiguous. Germline V CDR1 and CDR2: SEHNR, FQNEAQ (reference sequence). The CDR3 sequence is 14 residues long. V gave up 1 base and J gave up 5 bases, with 11 bases separating them. CDR3 in amino acids: CASSLVRSMETQYF. In nucleotides, the CDR3 is TGTGCCAGCAGCTTAGTTAGGTCTATGGAGACCCAGTACTTC.

This sequence joins TRBV27 and TRBJ2-5; D may be TRBD2 (6 bases). The CDR3 is 15 amino acids. Germline CDR1 reads MNHEY; CDR2 reads SMNVEV (reference sequence). V was shortened by 3 bases and J by 5 bases, with 16 bases between the two germline ends. CDR3: CASSLALAHAETQYF. Here the CDR3 DNA reads TGTGCCAGCAGTTTGGCACTAGCCCACGCGGAGACCCAGTACTTC.

The rearrangement joins TRBV4-3 to TRBJ2-7, with TRBD2 as a possible D gene (6 bases). The V end lost 0 bases, the J end lost 2 bases, and 11 bases lay between the germline ends. Germline CDR1 and CDR2: LGHNA and YSLEER. This CDR3 contains 15 residues. Here the CDR3 DNA reads TGCGCCAGCAGCCAAGATGCGGGGACCCCCTACGAGCAGTACTTC. This encodes CASSQDAGTPYEQYF.

The count of this clonotype is one. The chain uses TRBV20-1 and TRBJ1-4; D uncertain. Germline assignment: CDR1 DFQATT and CDR2 SNEGSKA (reference sequence). The length of the CDR3 is 12 residues. Trimming took off 1 base at V and 8 bases at J, with 8 bases between the two ends. CDR3 residues: CSARGVEEKLFF. CDR3 nucleotides: TGCAGTGCTAGAGGGGTTGAAGAAAAACTGTTTTTT.

In this sample, this clonotype turned up many times. The V gene is TRBV6-5, the J gene TRBJ1-6; D remains ambiguous. Germline V CDR1 and CDR2: MNHEY, SVGAGI. Between the trimmed V and J ends, which lost 0 bases and 7 bases, there was a span of 4 bases. The CDR3 has 13 residues. Here the CDR3 DNA reads TGTGCCAGCAGTTACTCGGCGAATTCACCCCTCCACTTT. Translation: CASSYSANSPLHF.